This entry lists 13 T cell receptor beta chains sequenced from one sample in a study of CXCR3-negative and CXCR3-positive naive CD8 T cells. Findings and caveats of the study: CXCR3-negative naive cells had less hydrophobic TRB CDR3s than did CXCR3-positive naive cells.

These receptors lack a known antigen. Through 5' RACE with UMI labels, the TRB cDNA libraries were prepared. TCRdb reprocessed the 5' RACE reads and stores each CDR3 protein as one record, lacking DNA. The clone table shows over 70,000 distinct CDR3 sequences, with the ten largest holding 0.53%. Sequenced: naive CXCR3+ CD8+ T cells from blood. The sample's subset: CD45RO-CCR7+CD27+CD95- naive CD8+ T cells expressing CXCR3 (TNR3+). The receptors here all came from a human donor in good health. Some clones in this sample may be carry-over from other donors' samples.

V usage is TRBV5-1 and J usage is TRBJ2-5; no DNA is available, so the TRBD1 call from TCRdb remains unchecked. The germline CDR1 and CDR2 sequences are SGHRS and YFSETQ. The CDR3 loop spans 14 amino acids. CDR3 loop: CASMGDRGFEAQYF.

V and J are TRBV27 and TRBJ1-1; TCRdb names TRBD1, which stays unverified in the absence of DNA. The CDR3 has 13 amino acids. CDR1 is MNHEY, CDR2 SMNVEV, per germline (reference sequence). The CDR3 here is CASSPRTNTEAFF.

This chain joins TRBV6-4 and TRBJ2-6. The CDR3 is made up of 15 amino acids. Germline assignment: CDR1 MRHNA and CDR2 SNTAGT. CDR3 sequence reads: CASSQTNSGANVLTF.

V is TRBV29-1 and J is TRBJ2-1; TCRdb gives TRBD2 as the D gene, but with no DNA this cannot be confirmed. Germline V gene sequence: CDR1 SQVTM, CDR2 ANQGSEA. This CDR3 comprises 14 residues. The CDR3 protein is CSVYKREGNFEQFF.

The genes are TRBV28 and TRBJ1-3; the D call of TRBD1 rests on TCRdb alone, since no DNA is present to check it. Germline CDR1 and CDR2: MDHEN and SYDVKM. CDR3 length equals 18 residues. CDR3 region: CASSPQYTDRISGNTIYF. The full variable domain, in which reference TRBV28 and TRBJ1-3 provide the parts outside the CDR3, is DVKVTQSSRYLVKRTGEKVFLECVQDMDHENMFWYRQDPGLGLRLIYFSYDVKMKEKGDIPEGYSVSREKKERFSLILESASTNQTSMYLCASSPQYTDRISGNTIYFGEGSWLTVV.

The J gene is TRBJ1-1, the V gene TRBV28. The V gene's germline CDR1 is MDHEN and CDR2 SYDVKM. This CDR3 contains 12 residues. The CDR3 spells CASSSDGEEAFF.

This chain connects TRBV7-6 to TRBJ1-1; TCRdb selects TRBD1, and the lack of DNA leaves this call unchecked. This CDR3 has 15 amino acids. The germline CDR1 and CDR2 sequences are SGHVS and FNYEAQ. CDR3: CASSPYRGGNTEAFF.

The CDR3 reads CSVHRGSGELFF. The chain couples TRBV29-1 to TRBJ2-2; the D gene TCRdb calls, TRBD1, cannot be checked with no DNA. The CDR3 has 12 residues. From germline, CDR1 is SQVTM and CDR2 ANQGSEA.

The chain is built from TRBV7-2 and TRBJ2-7; the TCRdb D gene call, TRBD1, has no DNA to confirm it. The CDR3 sequence is 15 residues long. Germline V gives CDR1 SGHTA, CDR2 FQGNSA. This chain's CDR3 is CASSLAGGHTYEQYF.

V and J are TRBV18 and TRBJ1-6; the TCRdb D gene call, TRBD1, has no DNA to confirm it. CDR3 length: 15 residues. Germline V CDR1 and CDR2: KGHSH, LQKENI. The CDR3 reads CASSVGTGGNSPLHF.

V is TRBV5-6 and J is TRBJ2-5; checking the TCRdb D call of TRBD1 is not possible without DNA. Germline V CDR1 and CDR2: SGHDT, YYEEEE. The CDR3 loop spans 16 amino acids. CDR3 sequence: CASSMLGQGFGETQYF.

This rearrangement joins TRBV7-9 to TRBJ2-4; the TCRdb D gene call, TRBD1, has no DNA to confirm it. In germline, CDR1 is SEHNR, CDR2 FQNEAQ (reference sequence). The CDR3 runs to 15 residues. The CDR3: CASSLATEDSNIQYF.

This chain uses TRBV9 with TRBJ2-7; the D gene TCRdb calls, TRBD1, cannot be checked with no DNA. The length of the CDR3 is 15 residues. Germline CDR1 is SGDLS and CDR2 is YYNGEE. CDR3 residues: CASSPDRGGLYEQYF.